A single sample is the source of the 18 T cell receptor beta chains below, sequenced in a study of beta chain features in type 1 diabetes. Study findings and constraints: Across all four CD4+ subsets, people with type 1 diabetes showed modestly shorter TCRB CDR3s.

Reverse transcribing all isolated RNA meant expressed TCRB transcripts were sequenced. Measured with immunoSEQ multiplex PCR; TCRdb has only the in-frame clones, and not every one. The sample holds about 270,000 clones, around an eighth seen once. These receptors are not linked to any known antigen. Sequenced: naive CD4+ T cells from blood. Receptor source: a man aged 25 to 40 with type 1 diabetes.

This clone has only a few counts. The chain joins TRBV30 to TRBJ2-3; TRBD2 aligns across 7 bases. J gave up 5 bases and V 0 bases, and 2 bases lay outside the gene matches. The CDR3 is 13 amino acids. Germline CDR1 reads GTSNPN; CDR2 reads SVGIG (reference sequence). CDR3 sequence (DNA): TGTGCCTGGAGTGTACAGCGGGGAGATACGCAGTATTTT. Its translation: CAWSVQRGDTQYF.

The chain combines TRBV7-2 with TRBJ2-4; 9 bases match TRBD2. J lost 0 bases, V lost 4 bases, and 7 bases had no gene match. In germline, CDR1 is SGHTA, CDR2 FQGNSA. The CDR3 runs 17 residues. As DNA, the CDR3 is TGTGCCAGCAGCTCGTCGCTAGCGGGGCAAGCCAAAAACATTCAGTACTTC. This encodes CASSSSLAGQAKNIQYF.

This CDR3 is CASSGIRDNYGYTF. CDR3 in DNA: TGTGCCAGCAGCGGAATCAGGGATAACTATGGCTACACCTTC. The chain is built from TRBV9 and TRBJ1-2, with D possibly being TRBD1 (5 bases). The CDR3 length is 14 residues. V was trimmed by 3 bases and J by 1 base, leaving 10 bases between them. Germline V gives CDR1 SGDLS, CDR2 YYNGEE.

This clone was seen a handful of times. The chain recombines TRBV7-3 with TRBJ1-1; D not certain. The CDR3 is made up of 13 amino acids. Trimming stripped 4 bases from V and 1 base from J, with 7 bases between. Germline V gene sequence: CDR1 SGHTA, CDR2 FQGTGA. This chain's CDR3 is CASSSRQNTEAFF. CDR3 DNA: TGTGCCAGCAGCTCTCGACAGAACACTGAAGCTTTCTTT.

This clone has a handful of counts. The chain carries TRBV10-3 and TRBJ2-3; TRBD2 might be the D (5 bases). The germline gives CDR1 ENHRY, CDR2 SYGVKD. The CDR3 has 12 residues. Between the trimmed V and J ends, which lost 8 bases and 0 bases, there was a span of 6 bases. CDR3 DNA: TGTGCCATCGGCGGGAGCACAGATACGCAGTATTTT. Its protein product is CAIGGSTDTQYF.

This chain uses TRBV7-9 with TRBJ2-6, with D possibly TRBD1 on 5 matching bases. Germline values: CDR1 SEHNR, CDR2 FQNEAQ (reference sequence). With 3 bases removed from V and 2 bases from J, the gap between germline ends came to 17 bases. CDR3 size: 18 residues. CDR3 nucleotides: TGTGCCAGCAGCTTCAACTTACCGGACATCCCTGGGGCCAACGTCCTGACTTTC. Translation: CASSFNLPDIPGANVLTF.

The chain recombines TRBV11-3 with TRBJ2-5; tentatively, D is TRBD2 (5 bases). Trimming shortened V by 6 bases and J by 5 bases, and 13 bases separated the two germline ends. CDR3 length equals 13 residues. The germline gives CDR1 SGHNT, CDR2 YENEEA. CDR3 region: CASSTGFRETQYF. CDR3 nucleotide sequence: TGTGCCAGCAGTACGGGATTCCGGGAGACCCAGTACTTC.

This clone turned up a few times. This chain connects TRBV28 to TRBJ1-2, with 9 bases matching TRBD1. V shed 4 bases, J shed 2 bases, and the junction held 5 bases outside the gene matches. This CDR3 comprises 15 residues. Germline CDR1 and CDR2: MDHEN and SYDVKM. CDR3 in amino acids: CASSYLGTGNYGYTF. CDR3 sequence (DNA): TGTGCCAGCAGTTACCTAGGGACAGGGAACTATGGCTACACCTTC.

The chain recombines TRBV2 with TRBJ1-1; tentatively, D is TRBD1 (6 bases). CDR1 is SNHLY, CDR2 FYNNEI, per germline. V lost 6 bases and J 1 base, leaving 9 bases between the germline ends. The CDR3 consists of 13 residues. CDR3 sequence: CASRSQGNTEAFF. The CDR3 nucleotides read TGTGCCAGCAGATCACAGGGGAACACTGAAGCTTTCTTT.

DNA of the CDR3: TGTGCCACCAGCAGACCGGGGACAGGTCCGGGGCAGCCCCAGCATTTT. Protein: CATSRPGTGPGQPQHF. This chain connects TRBV15 to TRBJ1-5; 8 bases are shared with TRBD1. CDR3 length: 16 residues. Looked up from germline, CDR1 is LNHNV and CDR2 is YYDKDF (reference sequence). J lost 7 bases, V lost 2 bases, and 10 bases had no gene match.

Remarks on this clone: The same CDR3 can be traced to other DNA sequences in this sample. DNA of the CDR3: TGTGCCAGCAGTGACACAGGTAACACTGAAGCTTTCTTT. Residues: CASSDTGNTEAFF. The V and J genes are TRBV2 and TRBJ1-1; D might be TRBD1 (5 bases). The germline V gene encodes CDR1 SNHLY and CDR2 FYNNEI. The V end lost 3 bases, the J end lost 2 bases, and 7 bases lay between the germline ends. The CDR3 is 13 amino acids.

This sequence joins TRBV19 and TRBJ2-1; D may be TRBD2 (5 bases). Trimming took 9 bases from V and 5 from J, leaving 17 bases between them. The CDR3 is 14 amino acids. The V gene's germline CDR1 is LNHDA and CDR2 SQIVND (reference sequence). The CDR3 spells CASLPGGSHNEQFF. DNA of the CDR3: TGTGCCAGCCTACCAGGCGGGTCCCACAATGAGCAGTTCTTC.

The rearrangement links TRBV25-1 to TRBJ2-5; TRBD2 might be the D (5 bases). V was clipped by 5 bases and J by 1 base, with 11 bases between them. Germline V lookup: CDR1 MGHDK, CDR2 SYGVNS. This CDR3 comprises 14 residues. In nucleotides, the CDR3 is TGTGCCAGCAGTTTCGGTGGGAGCCAAGAGACCCAGTACTTC. It codes for CASSFGGSQETQYF.

Only a few counts were recorded for this clone. This rearrangement joins TRBV7-3 to TRBJ2-2; unclear D gene. Germline V gene sequence: CDR1 SGHTA, CDR2 FQGTGA. The CDR3 runs to 14 residues. With 1 base removed from V and 4 bases from J, the gap between germline ends came to 7 bases. The CDR3 here is CASSLMSSTGELFF. The CDR3 coding sequence is TGTGCCAGCAGCTTAATGTCCTCCACCGGGGAGCTGTTTTTT.

The chain recombines TRBV20-1 with TRBJ1-1; no reliable D call. V lost 4 bases, J lost 5 bases, and 8 bases lay in between. The CDR3 loop spans 11 amino acids. Germline CDR1 is DFQATT and CDR2 is SNEGSKA (reference sequence). The DNA for the CDR3 is TGCAGTGCTATTTCTACGACTGAAGCTTTCTTT. Its protein product is CSAISTTEAFF.

This clone was observed a few times. The CDR3 sequence: CASGGADSSYEQYF. The CDR3 DNA reads as TGTGCCAGCGGGGGGGCGGATAGCTCCTACGAGCAGTACTTC. V is TRBV2 and J is TRBJ2-7; TRBD2 is a possible D gene (7 bases). CDR1 is SNHLY, CDR2 FYNNEI, per germline. This CDR3 spans 14 amino acids. Trimming pared 8 bases from V and 0 bases from J, leaving 14 bases between.

This clone came up a few times. This chain links TRBV30 with TRBJ2-1; 10 nucleotides agree with TRBD2. Losses at the gene ends were 2 bases for V and 1 base for J; bases not matched to a gene: 2. This CDR3 has 15 residues. Germline lookup yields CDR1 GTSNPN and CDR2 SVGIG (reference sequence). The CDR3 protein is CAWSRGLASYNEQFF. In DNA form, the CDR3 reads TGTGCCTGGAGTCGGGGACTAGCGTCCTACAATGAGCAGTTCTTC.

The chain combines TRBV27 with TRBJ2-2; tentatively, D is TRBD2 (6 bases). CDR1 and CDR2 from the germline V gene are MNHEY and SMNVEV (reference sequence). The CDR3 spans 15 residues. V lost 7 bases and J 1 base, leaving 13 bases between the germline ends. The CDR3 spells CASIQHGGNTGELFF. CDR3 sequence (DNA): TGTGCCAGCATACAACACGGGGGGAACACCGGGGAGCTGTTTTTT.